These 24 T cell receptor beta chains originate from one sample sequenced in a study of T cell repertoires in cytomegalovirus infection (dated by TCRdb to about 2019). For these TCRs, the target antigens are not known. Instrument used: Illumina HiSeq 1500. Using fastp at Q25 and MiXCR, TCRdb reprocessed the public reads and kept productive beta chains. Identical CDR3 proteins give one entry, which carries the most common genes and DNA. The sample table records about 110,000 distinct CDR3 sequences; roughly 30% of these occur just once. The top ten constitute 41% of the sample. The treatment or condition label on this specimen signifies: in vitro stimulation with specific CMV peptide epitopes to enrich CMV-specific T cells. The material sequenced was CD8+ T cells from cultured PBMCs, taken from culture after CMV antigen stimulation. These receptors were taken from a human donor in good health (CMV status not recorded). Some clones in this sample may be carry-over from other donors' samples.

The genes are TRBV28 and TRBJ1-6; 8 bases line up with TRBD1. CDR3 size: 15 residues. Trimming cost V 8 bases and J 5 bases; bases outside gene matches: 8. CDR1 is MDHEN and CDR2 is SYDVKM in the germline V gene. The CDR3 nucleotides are TGTGCCAGCGTACCGACAGGGGATGATAATTCACCCCTCCACTTT. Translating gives CASVPTGDDNSPLHF.

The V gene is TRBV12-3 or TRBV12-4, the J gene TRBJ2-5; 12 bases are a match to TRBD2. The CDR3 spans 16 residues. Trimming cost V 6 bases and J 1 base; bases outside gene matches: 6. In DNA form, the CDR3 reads TGTGCCAGCAGCCTAGGGACTAGCGGGTCCCAAGAGACCCAGTACTTC. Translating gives CASSLGTSGSQETQYF.

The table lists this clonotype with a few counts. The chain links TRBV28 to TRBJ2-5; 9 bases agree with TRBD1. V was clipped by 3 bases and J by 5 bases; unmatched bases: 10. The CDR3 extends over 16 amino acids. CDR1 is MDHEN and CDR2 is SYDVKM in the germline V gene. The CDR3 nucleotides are TGTGCCAGCAGTTTTCCTCGGGACAGGGTGGGCGAGACCCAGTACTTC. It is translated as CASSFPRDRVGETQYF.

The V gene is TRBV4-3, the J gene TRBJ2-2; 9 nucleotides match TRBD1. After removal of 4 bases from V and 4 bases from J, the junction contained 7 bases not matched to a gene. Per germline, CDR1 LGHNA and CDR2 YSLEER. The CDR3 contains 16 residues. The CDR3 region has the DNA TGCGCCAGCAGCCCCTCACAGGGGGCGGGCACCGGGGAGCTGTTTTTT. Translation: CASSPSQGAGTGELFF.

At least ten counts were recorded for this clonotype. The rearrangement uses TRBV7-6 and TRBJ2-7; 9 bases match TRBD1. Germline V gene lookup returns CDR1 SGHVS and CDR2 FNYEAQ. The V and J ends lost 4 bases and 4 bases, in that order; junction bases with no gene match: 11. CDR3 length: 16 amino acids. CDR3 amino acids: CASSSAQRTGEYEQYF. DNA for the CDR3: TGTGCCAGCAGCTCAGCTCAGAGGACAGGGGAGTACGAGCAGTACTTC. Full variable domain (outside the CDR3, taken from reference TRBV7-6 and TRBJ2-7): GAGVSQSPRYKVTKRGQDVALRCDPISGHVSLYWYRQALGQGPEFLTYFNYEAQQDKSGLPNDRFSAERPEGSISTLTIQRTEQRDSAMYRCASSSAQRTGEYEQYFGPGTRLTVT.

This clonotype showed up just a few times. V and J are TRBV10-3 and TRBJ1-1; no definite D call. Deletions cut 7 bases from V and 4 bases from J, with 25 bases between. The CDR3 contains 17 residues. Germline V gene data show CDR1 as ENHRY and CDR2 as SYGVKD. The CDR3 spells CAIKSSGELGVGTEAFF. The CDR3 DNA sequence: TGTGCCATCAAATCCTCCGGGGAATTAGGTGTTGGCACTGAAGCTTTCTTT.

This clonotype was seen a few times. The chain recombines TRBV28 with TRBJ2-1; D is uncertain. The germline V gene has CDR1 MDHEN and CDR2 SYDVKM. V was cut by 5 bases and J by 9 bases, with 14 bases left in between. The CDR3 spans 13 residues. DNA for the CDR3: TGTGCCAGCAGTATAACGGGCGCTACTGAGCAGTTCTTC. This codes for CASSITGATEQFF.

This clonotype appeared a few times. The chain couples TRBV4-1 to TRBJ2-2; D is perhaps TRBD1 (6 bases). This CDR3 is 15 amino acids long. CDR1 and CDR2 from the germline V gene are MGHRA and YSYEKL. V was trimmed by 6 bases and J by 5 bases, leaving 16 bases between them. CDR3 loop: CASSPGVFLTGELFF. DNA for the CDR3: TGCGCCAGCAGTCCAGGGGTGTTTTTGACCGGGGAGCTGTTTTTT.

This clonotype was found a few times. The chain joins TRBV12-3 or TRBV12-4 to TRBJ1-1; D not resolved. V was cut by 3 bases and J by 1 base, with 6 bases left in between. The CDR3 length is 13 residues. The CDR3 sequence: CASSLIQNTEAFF. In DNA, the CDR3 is TGTGCCAGCAGTTTGATACAGAACACTGAAGCTTTCTTT.

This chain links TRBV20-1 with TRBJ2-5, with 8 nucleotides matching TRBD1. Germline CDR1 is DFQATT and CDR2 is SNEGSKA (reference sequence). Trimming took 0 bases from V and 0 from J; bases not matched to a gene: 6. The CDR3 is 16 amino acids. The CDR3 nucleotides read TGCAGTGCTAGAGATGGGGCAGGGGGCAACCAAGAGACCCAGTACTTC. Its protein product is CSARDGAGGNQETQYF.

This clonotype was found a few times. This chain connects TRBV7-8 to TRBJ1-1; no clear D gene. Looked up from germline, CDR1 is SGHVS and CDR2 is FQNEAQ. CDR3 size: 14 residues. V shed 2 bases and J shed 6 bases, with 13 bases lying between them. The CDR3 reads CASSLSGQLAEAFF. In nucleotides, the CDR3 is TGTGCCAGCAGCTTAAGCGGCCAGCTCGCTGAAGCTTTCTTT.

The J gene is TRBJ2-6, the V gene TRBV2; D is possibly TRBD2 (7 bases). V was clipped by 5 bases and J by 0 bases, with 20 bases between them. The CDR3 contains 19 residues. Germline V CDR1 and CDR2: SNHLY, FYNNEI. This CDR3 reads CASSPTGGPPSSGANVLTF. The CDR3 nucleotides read TGTGCCAGCAGTCCCACCGGGGGGCCACCGAGCTCTGGGGCCAACGTCCTGACTTTC.

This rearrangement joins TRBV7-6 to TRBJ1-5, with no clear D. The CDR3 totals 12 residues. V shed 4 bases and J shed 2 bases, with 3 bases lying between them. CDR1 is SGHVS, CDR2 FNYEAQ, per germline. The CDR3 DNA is TGTGCCAGCAGCTGGGGCAATCAGCCCCAGCATTTT. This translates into CASSWGNQPQHF.

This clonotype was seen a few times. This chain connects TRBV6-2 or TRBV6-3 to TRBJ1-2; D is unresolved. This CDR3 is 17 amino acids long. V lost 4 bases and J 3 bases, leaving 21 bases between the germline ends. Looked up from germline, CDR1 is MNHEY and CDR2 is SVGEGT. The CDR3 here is CASSSSRSDIRDYGYTF. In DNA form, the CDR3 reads TGTGCCAGCAGTTCCTCCCGCTCCGACATCCGGGACTATGGCTACACCTTC.

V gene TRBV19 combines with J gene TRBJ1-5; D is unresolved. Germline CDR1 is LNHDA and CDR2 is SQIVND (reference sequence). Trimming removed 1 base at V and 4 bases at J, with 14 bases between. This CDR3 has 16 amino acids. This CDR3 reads CASSIGLGWGNQPQHF. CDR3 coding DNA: TGTGCCAGTAGTATAGGTTTGGGTTGGGGTAATCAGCCCCAGCATTTT.

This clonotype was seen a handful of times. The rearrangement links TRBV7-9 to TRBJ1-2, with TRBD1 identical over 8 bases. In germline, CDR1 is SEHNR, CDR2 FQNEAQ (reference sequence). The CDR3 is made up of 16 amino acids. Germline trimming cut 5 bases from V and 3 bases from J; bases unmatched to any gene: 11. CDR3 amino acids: CASSPRTGYEDYGYTF. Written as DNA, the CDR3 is TGTGCCAGCAGCCCTAGGACAGGGTATGAAGACTATGGCTACACCTTC.

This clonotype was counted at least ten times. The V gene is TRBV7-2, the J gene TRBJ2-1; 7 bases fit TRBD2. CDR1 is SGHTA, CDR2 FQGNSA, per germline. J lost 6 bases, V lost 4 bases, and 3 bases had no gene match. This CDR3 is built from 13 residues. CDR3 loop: CASSYTSANEQFF. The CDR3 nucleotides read TGTGCCAGCAGCTATACTAGCGCCAATGAGCAGTTCTTC.

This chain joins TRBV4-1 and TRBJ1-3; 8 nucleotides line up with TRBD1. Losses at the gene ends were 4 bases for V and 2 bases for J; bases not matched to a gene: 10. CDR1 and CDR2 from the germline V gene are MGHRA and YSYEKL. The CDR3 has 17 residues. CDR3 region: CASSPGGQVLPGNTIYF. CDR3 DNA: TGCGCCAGCAGCCCAGGGGGACAGGTTCTGCCTGGAAACACCATATATTTT.

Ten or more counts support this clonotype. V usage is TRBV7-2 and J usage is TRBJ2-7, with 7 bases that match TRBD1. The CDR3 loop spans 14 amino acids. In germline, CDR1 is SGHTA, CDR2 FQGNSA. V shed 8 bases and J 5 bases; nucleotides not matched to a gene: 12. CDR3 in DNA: TGTGCCAGCGCATTCGACAGGGTAGTGGACGAGCAGTACTTC. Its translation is CASAFDRVVDEQYF.

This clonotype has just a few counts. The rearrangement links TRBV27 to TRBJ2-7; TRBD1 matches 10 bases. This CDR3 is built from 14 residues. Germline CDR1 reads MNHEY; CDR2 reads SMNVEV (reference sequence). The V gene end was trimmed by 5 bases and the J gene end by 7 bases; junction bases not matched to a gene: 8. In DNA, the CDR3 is TGTGCCAGCAGTCCCCGGGACAGGGGCAGGGAGCAGTACTTC. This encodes CASSPRDRGREQYF.

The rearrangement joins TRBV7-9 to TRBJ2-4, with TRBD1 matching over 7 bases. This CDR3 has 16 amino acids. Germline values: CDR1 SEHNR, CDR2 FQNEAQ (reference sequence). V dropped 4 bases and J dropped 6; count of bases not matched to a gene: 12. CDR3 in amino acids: CASSSAAGGLVNIQYF. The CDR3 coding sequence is TGTGCCAGCAGCTCGGCTGCAGGGGGATTGGTAAACATTCAGTACTTC.

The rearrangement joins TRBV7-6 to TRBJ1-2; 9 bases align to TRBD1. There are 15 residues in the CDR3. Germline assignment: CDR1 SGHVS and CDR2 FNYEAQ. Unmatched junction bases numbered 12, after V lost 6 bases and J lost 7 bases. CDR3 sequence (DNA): TGTGCCAGCAGAGCGCCGGGACAGGGATTAGGTGGCTACACCTTC. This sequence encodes CASRAPGQGLGGYTF.

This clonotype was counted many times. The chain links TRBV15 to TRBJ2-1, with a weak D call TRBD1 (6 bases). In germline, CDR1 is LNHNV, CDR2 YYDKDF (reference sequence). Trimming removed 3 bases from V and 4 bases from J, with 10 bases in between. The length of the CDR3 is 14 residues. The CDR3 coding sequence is TGTGCCACCAGCAGGGTTACAGGGTACAATGAGCAGTTCTTC. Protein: CATSRVTGYNEQFF. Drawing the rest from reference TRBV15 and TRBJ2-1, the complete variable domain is DAMVIQNPRYQVTQFGKPVTLSCSQTLNHNVMYWYQQKSSQAPKLLFHYYDKDFNNEADTPDNFQSRRPNTSFCFLDIRSPGLGDTAMYLCATSRVTGYNEQFFGPGTRLTVL.

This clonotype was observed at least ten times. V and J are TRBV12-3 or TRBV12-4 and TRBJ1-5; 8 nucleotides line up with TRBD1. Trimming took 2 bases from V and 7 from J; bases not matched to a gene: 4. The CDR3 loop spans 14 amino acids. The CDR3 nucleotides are TGTGCCAGCAGTTTAAGAGACAGGGGCCAGCCCCAGCATTTT. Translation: CASSLRDRGQPQHF.